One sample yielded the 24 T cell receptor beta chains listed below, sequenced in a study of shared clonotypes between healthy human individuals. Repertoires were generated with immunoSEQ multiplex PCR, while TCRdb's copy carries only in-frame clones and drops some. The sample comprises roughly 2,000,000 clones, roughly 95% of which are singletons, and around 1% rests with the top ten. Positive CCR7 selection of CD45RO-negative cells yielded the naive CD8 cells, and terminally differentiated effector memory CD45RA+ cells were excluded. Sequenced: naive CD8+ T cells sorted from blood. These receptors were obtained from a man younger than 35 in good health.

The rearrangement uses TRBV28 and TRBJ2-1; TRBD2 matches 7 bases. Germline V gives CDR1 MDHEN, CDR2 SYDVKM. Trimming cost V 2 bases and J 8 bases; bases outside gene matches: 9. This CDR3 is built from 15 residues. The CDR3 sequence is CASSLRGGGSHEQFF. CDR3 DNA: TGTGCCAGCAGTTTAAGAGGCGGGGGAAGTCATGAGCAGTTCTTC.

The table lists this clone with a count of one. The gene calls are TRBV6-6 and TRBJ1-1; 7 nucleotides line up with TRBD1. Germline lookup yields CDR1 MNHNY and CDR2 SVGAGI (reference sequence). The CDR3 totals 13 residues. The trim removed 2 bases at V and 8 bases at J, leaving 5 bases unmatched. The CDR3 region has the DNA TGTGCCAGCAGTTACGCACCGGGACAGGAAGCTTTCTTT. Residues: CASSYAPGQEAFF.

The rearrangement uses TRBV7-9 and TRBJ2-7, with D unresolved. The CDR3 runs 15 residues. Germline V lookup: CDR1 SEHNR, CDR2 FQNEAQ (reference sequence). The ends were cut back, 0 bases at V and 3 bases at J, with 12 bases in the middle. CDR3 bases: TGTGCCAGCAGCTTAGCAGTTGGAAAAAACTACGAGCAGTACTTC. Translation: CASSLAVGKNYEQYF. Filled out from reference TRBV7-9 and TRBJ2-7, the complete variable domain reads DTGVSQNPRHKITKRGQNVTFRCDPISEHNRLYWYRQTLGQGPEFLTYFQNEAQLEKSRLLSDRFSAERPKGSFSTLEIQRTEQGDSAMYLCASSLAVGKNYEQYFGPGTRLTVT.

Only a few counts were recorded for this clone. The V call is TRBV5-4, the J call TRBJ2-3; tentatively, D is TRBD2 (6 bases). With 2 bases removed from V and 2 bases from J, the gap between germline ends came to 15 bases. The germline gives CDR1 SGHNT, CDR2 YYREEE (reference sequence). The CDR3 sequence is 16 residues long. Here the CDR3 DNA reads TGTGCCAGCAGCTTATTCTTTAGCGGAGACACAGATACGCAGTATTTT. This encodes CASSLFFSGDTDTQYF.

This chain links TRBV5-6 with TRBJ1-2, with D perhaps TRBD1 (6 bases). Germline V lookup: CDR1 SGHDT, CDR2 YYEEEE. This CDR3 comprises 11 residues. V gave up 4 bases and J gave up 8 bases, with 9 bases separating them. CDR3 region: CASSGGLGYTF. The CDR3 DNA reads TGTGCCAGCAGCGGGGGCTTAGGCTACACCTTC.

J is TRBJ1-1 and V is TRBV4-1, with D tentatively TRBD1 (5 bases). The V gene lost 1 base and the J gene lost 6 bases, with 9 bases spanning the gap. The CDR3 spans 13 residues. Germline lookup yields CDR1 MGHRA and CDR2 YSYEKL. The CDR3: CASSQGQPPEAFF. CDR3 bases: TGCGCCAGCAGCCAAGGACAGCCACCTGAAGCTTTCTTT.

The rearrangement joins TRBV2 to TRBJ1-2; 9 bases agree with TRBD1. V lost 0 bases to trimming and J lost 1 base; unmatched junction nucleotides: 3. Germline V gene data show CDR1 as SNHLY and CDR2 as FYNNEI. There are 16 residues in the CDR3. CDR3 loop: CASSEAPGQGNYGYTF. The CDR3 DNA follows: TGTGCCAGCAGTGAAGCCCCGGGACAGGGTAACTATGGCTACACCTTC.

DNA of the CDR3: TGTGCCAGCAGAGGCACCGGGGGCGGGGAGCTGTTTTTT. This gives the protein CASRGTGGGELFF. The chain employs TRBV9 and TRBJ2-2; a possible D gene is TRBD2 (6 bases). Germline CDR1 and CDR2: SGDLS and YYNGEE. Trimming removed 5 bases at V and 7 bases at J, with 12 bases between. The CDR3 length is 13 residues.

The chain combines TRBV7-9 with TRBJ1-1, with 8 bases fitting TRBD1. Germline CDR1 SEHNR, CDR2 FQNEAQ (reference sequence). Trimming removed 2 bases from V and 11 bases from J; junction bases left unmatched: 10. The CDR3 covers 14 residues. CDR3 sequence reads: CASSLQGAPDDAFF. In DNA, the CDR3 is TGTGCCAGCAGCTTACAGGGGGCCCCCGACGATGCTTTCTTT.

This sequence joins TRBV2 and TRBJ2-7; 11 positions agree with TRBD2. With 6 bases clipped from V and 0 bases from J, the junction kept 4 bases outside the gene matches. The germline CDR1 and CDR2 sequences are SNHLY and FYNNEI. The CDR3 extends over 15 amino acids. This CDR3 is CASRRLAGSSYEQYF. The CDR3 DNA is TGTGCCAGCAGACGACTAGCGGGAAGCTCCTACGAGCAGTACTTC.

CDR3 nucleotide sequence: TGCGCCAGCAGCCTCCGGGACAGGGTATCGAACACTGAAGCTTTCTTT. Encoded protein: CASSLRDRVSNTEAFF. The gene calls are TRBV4-1 and TRBJ1-1, with 9 nucleotides matching TRBD1. This CDR3 has 16 residues. J was trimmed by 1 base and V by 4 bases; bases with no gene match: 7. In germline, CDR1 is MGHRA, CDR2 YSYEKL.

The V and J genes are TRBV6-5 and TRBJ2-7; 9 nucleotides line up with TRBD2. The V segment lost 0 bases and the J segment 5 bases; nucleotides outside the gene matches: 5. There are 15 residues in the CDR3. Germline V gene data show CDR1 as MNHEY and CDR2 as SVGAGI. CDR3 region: CASSYSRTSVHEQYF. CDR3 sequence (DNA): TGTGCCAGCAGTTACTCCCGGACTAGCGTCCACGAGCAGTACTTC.

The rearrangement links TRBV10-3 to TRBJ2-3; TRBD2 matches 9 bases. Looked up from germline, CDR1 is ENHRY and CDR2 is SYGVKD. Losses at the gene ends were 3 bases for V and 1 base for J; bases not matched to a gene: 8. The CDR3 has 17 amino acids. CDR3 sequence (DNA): TGTGCCATCAGTGACCCGGCAAGCGGGGGGCGCACAGATACGCAGTATTTT. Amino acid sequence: CAISDPASGGRTDTQYF.

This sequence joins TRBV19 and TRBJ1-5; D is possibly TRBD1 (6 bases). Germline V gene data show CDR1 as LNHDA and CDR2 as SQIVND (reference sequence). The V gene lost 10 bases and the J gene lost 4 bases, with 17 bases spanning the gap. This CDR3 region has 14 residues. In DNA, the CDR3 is TGTGCCACTAACCGGGACATAGGAAATCAGCCCCAGCATTTT. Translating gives CATNRDIGNQPQHF.

CDR3 nucleotide sequence: TGTGCCAGCAGGGGTGGACAGGCCCCAGCCTACGAGCAGTACTTC. The encoded protein is CASRGGQAPAYEQYF. The chain is built from TRBV7-9 and TRBJ2-7; 7 bases are shared with TRBD1. Germline CDR1 reads SEHNR; CDR2 reads FQNEAQ (reference sequence). V was pared by 6 bases and J by 2 bases, with 10 bases of the junction left unmatched. The CDR3 consists of 15 residues.

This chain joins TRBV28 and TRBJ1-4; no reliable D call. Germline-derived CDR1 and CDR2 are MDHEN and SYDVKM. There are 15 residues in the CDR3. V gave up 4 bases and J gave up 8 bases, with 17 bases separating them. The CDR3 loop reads CASSSYRAGEEKLFF. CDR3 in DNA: TGTGCCAGCAGTTCTTACCGGGCTGGAGAGGAAAAACTGTTTTTT. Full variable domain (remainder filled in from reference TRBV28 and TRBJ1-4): DVKVTQSSRYLVKRTGEKVFLECVQDMDHENMFWYRQDPGLGLRLIYFSYDVKMKEKGDIPEGYSVSREKKERFSLILESASTNQTSMYLCASSSYRAGEEKLFFGSGTQLSVL.

The CDR3 here is CASSFLPGGDTGELFF. The CDR3 bases are TGTGCCAGCAGCTTCCTCCCCGGGGGGGACACCGGGGAGCTGTTTTTT. This rearrangement joins TRBV7-2 to TRBJ2-2; 8 bases match TRBD2. This CDR3 region has 16 residues. V shed 3 bases, J shed 3 bases, and the junction held 6 bases outside the gene matches. CDR1 SGHTA and CDR2 FQGNSA come from the germline V gene.

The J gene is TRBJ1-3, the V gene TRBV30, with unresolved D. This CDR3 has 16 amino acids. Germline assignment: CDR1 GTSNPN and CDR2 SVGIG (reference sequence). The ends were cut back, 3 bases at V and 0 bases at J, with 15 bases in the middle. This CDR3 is CAWSANTRYSGNTIYF. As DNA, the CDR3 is TGTGCCTGGAGCGCCAATACAAGATACTCTGGAAACACCATATATTTT. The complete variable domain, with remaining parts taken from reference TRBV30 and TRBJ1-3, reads SQTIHQWPATLVQPVGSPLSLECTVEGTSNPNLYWYRQAAGRGLQLLFYSVGIGQISSEVPQNLSASRPQDRQFILSSKKLLLSDSGFYLCAWSANTRYSGNTIYFGEGSWLTVV.

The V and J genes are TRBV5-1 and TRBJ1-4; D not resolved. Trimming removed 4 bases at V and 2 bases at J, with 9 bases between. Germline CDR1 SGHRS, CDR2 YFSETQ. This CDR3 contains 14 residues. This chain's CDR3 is CASSTGATNEKLFF. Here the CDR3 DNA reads TGCGCCAGCAGCACGGGTGCGACTAATGAAAAACTGTTTTTT. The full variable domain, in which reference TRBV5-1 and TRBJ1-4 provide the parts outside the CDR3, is KAGVTQTPRYLIKTRGQQVTLSCSPISGHRSVSWYQQTPGQGLQFLFEYFSETQRNKGNFPGRFSGRQFSNSRSEMNVSTLELGDSALYLCASSTGATNEKLFFGSGTQLSVL.

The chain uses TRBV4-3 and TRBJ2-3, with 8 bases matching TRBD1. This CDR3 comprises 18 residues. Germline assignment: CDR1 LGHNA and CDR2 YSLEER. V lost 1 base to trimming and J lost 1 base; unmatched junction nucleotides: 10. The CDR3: CASSQGVIQGAGTDTQYF. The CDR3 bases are TGCGCCAGCAGCCAAGGGGTGATTCAGGGGGCTGGCACAGATACGCAGTATTTT.

The CDR3 loop reads CASTGDTEAFF. CDR3 DNA sequence: TGTGCCAGTACAGGGGATACTGAAGCTTTCTTT. The chain joins TRBV5-5 to TRBJ1-1; 7 nucleotides line up with TRBD1. Trimming removed 8 bases from V and 5 bases from J; junction bases left unmatched: 3. Per germline, CDR1 SGHKS and CDR2 YYEKEE (reference sequence). The CDR3 length is 11 residues.

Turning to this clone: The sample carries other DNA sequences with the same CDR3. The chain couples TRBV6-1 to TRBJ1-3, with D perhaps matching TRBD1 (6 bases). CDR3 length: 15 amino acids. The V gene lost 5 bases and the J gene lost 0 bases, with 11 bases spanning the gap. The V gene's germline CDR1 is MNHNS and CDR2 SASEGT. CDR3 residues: CASSPDRSSGNTIYF. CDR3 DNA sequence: TGTGCCAGCAGTCCTGACAGGAGCTCTGGAAACACCATATATTTT.

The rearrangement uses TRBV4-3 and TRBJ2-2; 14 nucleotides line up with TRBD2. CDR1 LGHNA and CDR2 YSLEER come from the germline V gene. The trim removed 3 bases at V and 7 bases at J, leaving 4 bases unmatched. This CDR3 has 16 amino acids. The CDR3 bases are TGCGCCAGCAGCCAGGGACTAGCGGGAGCTAACGGGGAGCTGTTTTTT. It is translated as CASSQGLAGANGELFF.

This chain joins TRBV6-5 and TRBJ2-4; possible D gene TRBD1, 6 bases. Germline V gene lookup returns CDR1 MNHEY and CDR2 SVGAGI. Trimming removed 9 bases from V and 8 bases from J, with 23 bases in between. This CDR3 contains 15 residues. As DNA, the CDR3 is TGTGCCAGTCAGGGGCTGTCTACGAGAGGGGACATTCAGTACTTC. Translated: CASQGLSTRGDIQYF.